This entry concerns a single T cell receptor beta chain. This sample is drawn from a study of blood T cell repertoires in COVID-19. This table comes from immunoSEQ multiplex PCR, and its TCRdb copy is limited to in-frame clones, with some not included. Among a few hundred thousand clones listed, approximately 80% were seen once. Germline-derived CDR1 and CDR2 are SEHNR and FQNEAQ (reference sequence). The V and J ends lost 5 bases and 1 base, in that order; junction bases with no gene match: 12. This CDR3 spans 18 amino acids. Sequencing was carried out using peripheral blood. This chain connects TRBV7-9 to TRBJ1-1; 11 nucleotides line up with TRBD1. The clonotype originates from a man aged 55 to 69 with acute or convalescent COVID-19. CDR3 residues: CASSPPMGQGETNTEAFF. The DNA of the CDR3 is TGTGCCAGCAGCCCACCAATGGGACAGGGGGAAACGAACACTGAAGCTTTCTTT.